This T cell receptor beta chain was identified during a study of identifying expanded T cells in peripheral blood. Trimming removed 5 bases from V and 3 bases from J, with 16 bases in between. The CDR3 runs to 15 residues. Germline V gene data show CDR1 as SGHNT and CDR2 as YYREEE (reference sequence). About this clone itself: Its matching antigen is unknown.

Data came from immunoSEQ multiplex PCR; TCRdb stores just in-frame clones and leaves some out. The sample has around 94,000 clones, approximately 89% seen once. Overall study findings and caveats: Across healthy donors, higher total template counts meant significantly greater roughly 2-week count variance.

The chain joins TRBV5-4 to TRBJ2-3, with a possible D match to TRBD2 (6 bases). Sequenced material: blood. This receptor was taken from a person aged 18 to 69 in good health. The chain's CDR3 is CASRDGGWVTDTQYF. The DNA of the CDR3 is TGTGCCAGCAGGGACGGAGGGTGGGTTACAGATACGCAGTATTTT.